This T cell receptor beta chain was captured by sequencing in a study of T-cell memory formation after mild COVID-19. Study information: In these data, TCR clusters were largely donor specific. General study points: Contracting CD4+ clones lay largely in CM and EM, with CD8+ ones residing in EMRA.

TCRdb itself ran the 5' RACE reads through MiXCR, one entry per CDR3 protein. Here the sample spans approximately 210,000 distinct CDR3 sequences, 15% to 20% being singletons. This clonotype has only a few counts. Its antigen is currently unknown. With 4 bases clipped from V and 7 bases from J, the junction kept 12 bases outside the gene matches. Per the germline V gene, CDR1 is SGHRS and CDR2 is YFSETQ. The CDR3 is 15 amino acids. This receptor was obtained from an adult woman who had mild COVID-19 (a few samples of this study predate the infection). Cell type and time point are not known. V and J are TRBV5-1 and TRBJ2-7, with TRBD1 matching 9 bases. The sequenced sample was PBMCs or a T cell subset sorted from them (not recorded which). For the CDR3, the DNA is TGCGCCAGCAGCCCGGAGGGGACAGGGTTCGGGGAGCAGTACTTC. It translates to CASSPEGTGFGEQYF.